These T cell receptor beta chains were read from a single sample in a study of Graves' ophthalmopathy and Graves' hyperthyroidism. A single record per CDR3 protein comes from TCRdb applying MiXCR to the multiplex PCR reads. The sample consists of about 180,000 distinct CDR3 sequences, over 35% of them appearing once. Sequencing input: peripheral blood. The receptors shown here come from a middle-aged woman with Graves' ophthalmopathy. Both conserved end residues are part of each CDR3. A D gene is named only where the DNA matches it firmly. Expanded clones are given a class, and other clones once, few, many or no size at all.

V gene	J gene	D gene	clone size	CDR3 protein	CDR3 DNA
TRBV6-6	TRBJ2-7	TRBD2	many	CASRLAGASSYEQYF	TGTGCCAGCAGACTAGCGGGGGCTAGCTCCTACGAGCAGTACTTC
TRBV11-3	TRBJ1-1	TRBD1	many	CASSLDQGGMNTEAFF	TGTGCCAGCAGCTTAGATCAGGGGGGGATGAACACTGAAGCTTTCTTT
TRBV6-1	TRBJ1-5	-	many	CASSGAASGLNNQPQHF	TGTGCCAGCAGTGGGGCAGCATCCGGCCTTAACAATCAGCCCCAGCATTTT
TRBV6-6	TRBJ1-6	-	many	CASSYGSWAYGNSPLHF	TGTGCCAGCAGTTACGGGAGTTGGGCGTACGGAAATTCACCCCTCCACTTT
TRBV12-3/TRBV12-4	TRBJ2-7	-	many	CASSLAQGPRYF	TGTGCCAGCAGTTTAGCACAGGGACCTCGATACTTC
TRBV30	TRBJ1-1	-	many	CAWRWGPMNTEAFF	TGTGCCTGGAGGTGGGGACCGATGAACACTGAAGCTTTCTTT
TRBV11-2	TRBJ2-7	-	-	CASTHRVGNEQYF	TGTGCCAGCACCCACAGGGTCGGCAACGAGCAGTACTTC
TRBV19	TRBJ1-2	-	once	CASSRGTANYGYTF	TGTGCCAGCAGTCGTGGGACGGCTAACTATGGCTACACCTTC
TRBV5-4	TRBJ2-7	-	many	CASSLDRDEQYF	TGTGCCAGCAGCTTGGACAGGGACGAGCAGTACTTC
TRBV10-3	TRBJ2-5	TRBD1	-	CAISGQGTETQHF	TGTGCCATCAGTGGACAGGGAACTGAGACCCAGCACTTC
TRBV28	TRBJ2-5	TRBD2	-	CASSDRSGTKETQYF	TGTGCCAGCAGTGACCGTAGCGGGACAAAAGAGACCCAGTACTTC
TRBV12-3/TRBV12-4	TRBJ2-7	-	-	CASSTGYGYEQYF	TGTGCCAGCAGCACAGGGTACGGCTACGAGCAGTACTTC
TRBV10-3	TRBJ2-3	-	many	CAIGPSDTQYF	TGTGCCATCGGTCCTTCAGATACGCAGTATTTT
TRBV14	TRBJ1-5	-	many	CASSREGQPQHF	TGTGCCAGCAGCCGGGAGGGTCAGCCCCAGCATTTT
TRBV5-1	TRBJ1-2	-	many	CASSLGTVDYGYTF	TGCGCCAGCAGCTTGGGGACGGTCGACTATGGCTACACCTTC
TRBV29-1	TRBJ1-1	-	many	CSVVLRRLNTEAFF	TGCAGCGTTGTTTTGAGGCGCCTGAACACTGAAGCTTTCTTT
TRBV12-3/TRBV12-4	TRBJ1-5	TRBD1	-	CASSSRDRGVYSNQPQHF	TGTGCCAGCAGTTCAAGGGACAGGGGCGTCTATAGCAATCAGCCCCAGCATTTT
TRBV12-3/TRBV12-4	TRBJ2-5	-	-	CASSPDNQETQYF	TGTGCCAGCAGCCCCGACAACCAAGAGACCCAGTACTTC
TRBV29-1	TRBJ1-1	-	many	CSVEDPWGTEAFF	TGCAGCGTTGAAGATCCCTGGGGCACTGAAGCTTTCTTT
TRBV29-1	TRBJ1-2	-	many	CSVELVLNYGYTF	TGCAGCGTTGAACTGGTGCTAAACTATGGCTACACCTTC
TRBV5-1	TRBJ1-2	TRBD1	many	CASSATPTGGNYGYTF	TGCGCCAGCAGCGCCACGCCTACAGGGGGAAACTATGGCTACACCTTC
TRBV6-1	TRBJ2-5	TRBD2	-	CASRPGTSGGETQYF	TGTGCCAGCCGTCCCGGGACTAGCGGGGGGGAGACCCAGTACTTC
TRBV12-3/TRBV12-4	TRBJ2-5	TRBD2	many	CASSGLAEETQYF	TGTGCCAGCAGTGGACTAGCGGAAGAGACCCAGTACTTC
TRBV12-3/TRBV12-4	TRBJ1-1	-	few	CASREDSSMNTEAFF	TGTGCCAGCAGGGAAGACAGCAGCATGAACACTGAAGCTTTCTTT
TRBV19	TRBJ1-1	-	-	CASSKTGRTEAFF	TGTGCCAGTAGTAAAACAGGGAGGACTGAAGCTTTCTTT
TRBV12-3/TRBV12-4	TRBJ1-2	-	few	CASSHAGFLGYGYTF	TGTGCCAGCAGCCACGCTGGGTTTTTGGGATATGGCTACACCTTC